This T cell receptor (beta chain) emerged from a study of T cells in pancreatic ductal adenocarcinoma. Findings of the study overall: Blood clonality (roughly 0.067) did not differ significantly from tumor (approximately 0.1). The resected cohort was biased toward the minority with early-stage disease. Compared with tumor, blood showed more total productive templates and approximately 8-fold more clonotypes.

The CDR3 consists of 15 residues. Trimming at V came to 5 bases and at J to 2 bases, leaving 8 bases not matched to a gene. Germline-derived CDR1 and CDR2 are MNHEY and SMNVEV (reference sequence). TCRdb's copy holds only in-frame clones and misses some; the assay was immunoSEQ multiplex PCR. This sample has about 97,000 clones, with about 95% found just once. This clone was counted a single time. Its antigen remains unidentified. No neoadjuvant therapy was given to the selected pancreatic ductal adenocarcinoma patients before their surgery. This TCR was sampled from a human donor with pancreatic ductal adenocarcinoma. The chain links TRBV27 to TRBJ2-7, with TRBD2 matching over 8 bases. Specimen: PBMCs. The CDR3 loop reads CASSIEPGLAYEQYF. The DNA of the CDR3 is TGTGCCAGCAGTATCGAACCGGGACTAGCCTACGAGCAGTACTTC.